The clone carrying this TCR beta chain was counted once. At one of its ends the junction is not consistent with the germline gene, which may arise from a read error. Only in-frame clones appear in the TCRdb table, and some are missing; sequencing was by immunoSEQ multiplex PCR. The data contain tens of thousands of clones, around 88% of them singletons. The record originates from a study of blood T cell repertoires in COVID-19. This receptor was obtained from a woman older than 75 with acute or convalescent COVID-19. Sequencing was done on a sample of peripheral blood.

The CDR3 protein is CASSLGGVQETQYF. The CDR3 DNA is TGTGCTAGCAGCCTCGGTGGAGTACAAGAGACCCAGTACTTC. This chain links TRBV7-7 with TRBJ2-5; D ambiguous. Germline lookup yields CDR1 SSHAT and CDR2 FNYEAQ (reference sequence). CDR3 length: 14 amino acids.